The TCR beta chain under discussion was sequenced for a study of Graves' ophthalmopathy and Graves' hyperthyroidism. Notes on the study in general: Detection in blood was also observed for most expanded thyroid clonotypes above 0.001 frequency.

The authors amplified TCR beta CDR3 regions from RNA transcripts. Scientists carried out first-round RT-PCR using HTBI primers and then a second-round multiplex PCR. TCRdb processed the multiplex PCR reads anew with MiXCR; each CDR3 protein has one entry. The data show hundreds of thousands of distinct CDR3 sequences, with more than 40% seen just once and about 3.3% held by the top ten. In its sample, this clonotype was seen many times. Its antigen is unknown. Moderate-to-severe activity, CAS at least 3, NOSPECS at least 4 and duration under 3 months characterized donors with ophthalmopathy. Reliance was placed on clinical symptoms, serum thyroxine, TRAb, thyroid ultrasound and orbital computed tomography for diagnosis. Sequencing was carried out using peripheral blood. The origin of this receptor is an adult man with Graves' ophthalmopathy.

CDR3 loop: CASGSSGTYEQYF. CDR3 nucleotides: TGTGCTAGTGGTTCCTCAGGAACCTACGAGCAGTACTTC. This chain joins TRBV12-5 and TRBJ2-7; D ambiguous. V was shortened by 4 bases and J by 2 bases, with 9 bases between the two germline ends. The CDR3 is made up of 13 amino acids. Germline assignment: CDR1 LGHNT and CDR2 FRNRAP.